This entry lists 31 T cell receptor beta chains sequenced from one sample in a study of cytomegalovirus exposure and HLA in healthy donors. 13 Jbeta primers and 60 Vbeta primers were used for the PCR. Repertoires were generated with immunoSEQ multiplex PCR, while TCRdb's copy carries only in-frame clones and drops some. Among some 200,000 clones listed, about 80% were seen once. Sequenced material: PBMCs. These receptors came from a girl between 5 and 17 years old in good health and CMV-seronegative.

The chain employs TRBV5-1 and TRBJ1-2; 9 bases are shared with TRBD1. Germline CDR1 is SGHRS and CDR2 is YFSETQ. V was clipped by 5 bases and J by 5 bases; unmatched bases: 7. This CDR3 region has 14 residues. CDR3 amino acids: CASRLSGQGYGYTF. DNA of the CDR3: TGCGCCAGCAGGCTCTCGGGACAGGGATATGGCTACACCTTC.

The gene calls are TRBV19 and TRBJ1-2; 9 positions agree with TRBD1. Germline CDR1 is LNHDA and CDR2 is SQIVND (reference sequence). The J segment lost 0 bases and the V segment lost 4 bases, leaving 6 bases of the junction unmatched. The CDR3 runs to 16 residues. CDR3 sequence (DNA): TGTGCCAGTAGTACGACAGGGGGATATTCTAACTATGGCTACACCTTC. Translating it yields CASSTTGGYSNYGYTF.

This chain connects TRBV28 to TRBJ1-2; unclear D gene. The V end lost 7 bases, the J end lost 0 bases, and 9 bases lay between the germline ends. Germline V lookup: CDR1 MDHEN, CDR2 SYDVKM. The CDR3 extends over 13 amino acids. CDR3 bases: TGTGCCAGCACTCAGATACCTAACTATGGCTACACCTTC. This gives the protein CASTQIPNYGYTF.

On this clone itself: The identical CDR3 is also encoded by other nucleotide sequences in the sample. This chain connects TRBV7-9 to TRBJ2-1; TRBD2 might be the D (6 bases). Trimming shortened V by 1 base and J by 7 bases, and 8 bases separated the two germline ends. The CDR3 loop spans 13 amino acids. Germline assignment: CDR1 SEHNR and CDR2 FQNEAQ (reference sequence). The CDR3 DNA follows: TGTGCCAGCAGCTTAGAACGGGGGAATGAGCAGTTCTTC. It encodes CASSLERGNEQFF.

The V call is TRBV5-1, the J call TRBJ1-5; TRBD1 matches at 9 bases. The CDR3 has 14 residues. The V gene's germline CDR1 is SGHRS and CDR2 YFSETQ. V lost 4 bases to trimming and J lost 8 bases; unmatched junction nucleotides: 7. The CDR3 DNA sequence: TGCGCCAGCAGCCCCGGACAGGGGACTGAGCCCCAGCATTTT. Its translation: CASSPGQGTEPQHF.

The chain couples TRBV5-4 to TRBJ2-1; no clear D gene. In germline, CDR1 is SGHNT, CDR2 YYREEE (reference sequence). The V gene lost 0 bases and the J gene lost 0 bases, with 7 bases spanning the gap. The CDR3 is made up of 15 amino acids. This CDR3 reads CASSLGADSYNEQFF. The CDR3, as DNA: TGTGCCAGCAGCTTGGGCGCGGACTCCTACAATGAGCAGTTCTTC.

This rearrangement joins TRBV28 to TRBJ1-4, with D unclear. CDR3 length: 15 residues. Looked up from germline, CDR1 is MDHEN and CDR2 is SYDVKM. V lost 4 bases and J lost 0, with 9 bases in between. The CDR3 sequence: CASSSQAATNEKLFF. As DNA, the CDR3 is TGTGCCAGCAGTTCCCAGGCTGCAACTAATGAAAAACTGTTTTTT.

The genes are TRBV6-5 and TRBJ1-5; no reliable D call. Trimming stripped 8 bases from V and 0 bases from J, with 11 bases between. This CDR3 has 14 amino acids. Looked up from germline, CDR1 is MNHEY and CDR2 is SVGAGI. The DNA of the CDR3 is TGTGCCAGCTCCCAGTGGAGTAGCAATCAGCCCCAGCATTTT. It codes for CASSQWSSNQPQHF.

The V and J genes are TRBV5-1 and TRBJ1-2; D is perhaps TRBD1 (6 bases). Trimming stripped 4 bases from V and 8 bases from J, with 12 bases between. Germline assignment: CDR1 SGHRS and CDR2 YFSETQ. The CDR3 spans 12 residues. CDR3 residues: CASSTDSNGYTF. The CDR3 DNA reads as TGCGCCAGCAGCACGGACAGTAACGGCTACACCTTC.

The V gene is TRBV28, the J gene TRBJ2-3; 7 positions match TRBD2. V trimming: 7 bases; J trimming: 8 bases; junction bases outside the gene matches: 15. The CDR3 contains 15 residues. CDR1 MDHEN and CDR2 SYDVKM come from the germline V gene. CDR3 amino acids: CASIEGGTRFGTQYF. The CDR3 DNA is TGTGCCAGCATCGAGGGAGGGACCCGTTTTGGTACGCAGTATTTT.

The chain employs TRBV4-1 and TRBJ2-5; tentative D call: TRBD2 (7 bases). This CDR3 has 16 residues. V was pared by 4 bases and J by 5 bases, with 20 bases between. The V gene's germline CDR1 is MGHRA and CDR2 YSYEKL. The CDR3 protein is CASSLRRGGTGETQYF. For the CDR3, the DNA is TGCGCCAGCAGCCTAAGGAGGGGGGGGACGGGGGAGACCCAGTACTTC.

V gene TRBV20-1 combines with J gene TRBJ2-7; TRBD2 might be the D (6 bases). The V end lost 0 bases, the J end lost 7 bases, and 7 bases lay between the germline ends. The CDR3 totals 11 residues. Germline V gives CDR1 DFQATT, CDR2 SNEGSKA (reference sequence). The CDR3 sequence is CSAREGREQYF. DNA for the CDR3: TGCAGTGCTAGAGAAGGGAGGGAGCAGTACTTC.

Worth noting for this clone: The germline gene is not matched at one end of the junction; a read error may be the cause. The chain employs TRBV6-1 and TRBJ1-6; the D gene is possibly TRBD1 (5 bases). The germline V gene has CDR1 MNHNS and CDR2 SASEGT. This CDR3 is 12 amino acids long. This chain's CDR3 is CVSGGYNSPLHF. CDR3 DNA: TGTGTCAGCGGGGGGTATAATTCACCCCTCCACTTT.

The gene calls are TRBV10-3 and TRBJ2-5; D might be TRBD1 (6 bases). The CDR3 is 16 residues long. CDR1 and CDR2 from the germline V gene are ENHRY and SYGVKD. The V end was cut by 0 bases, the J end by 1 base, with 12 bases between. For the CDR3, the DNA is TGTGCCATCAGTGAGTCGATTGGACAGCCCCAAGAGACCCAGTACTTC. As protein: CAISESIGQPQETQYF.

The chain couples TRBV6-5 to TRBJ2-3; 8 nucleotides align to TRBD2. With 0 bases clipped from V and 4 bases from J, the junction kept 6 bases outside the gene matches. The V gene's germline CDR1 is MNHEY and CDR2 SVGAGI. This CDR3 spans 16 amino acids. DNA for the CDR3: TGTGCCAGCAGTTACTCGGTCGGGAGGGCCGCAGATACGCAGTATTTT. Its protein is CASSYSVGRAADTQYF.

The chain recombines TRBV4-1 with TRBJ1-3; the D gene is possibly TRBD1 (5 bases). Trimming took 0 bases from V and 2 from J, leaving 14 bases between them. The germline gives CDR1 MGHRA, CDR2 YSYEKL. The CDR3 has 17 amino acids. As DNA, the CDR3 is TGCGCCAGCAGCCAAGAAGGGGCCGGTTTCCCTGGAAACACCATATATTTT. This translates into CASSQEGAGFPGNTIYF.

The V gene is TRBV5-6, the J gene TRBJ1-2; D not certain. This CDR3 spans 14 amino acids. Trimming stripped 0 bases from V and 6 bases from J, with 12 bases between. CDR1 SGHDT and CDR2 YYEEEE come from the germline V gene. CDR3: CASSLVGESHGYTF. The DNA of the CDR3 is TGTGCCAGCAGCTTGGTTGGGGAGTCTCATGGCTACACCTTC.

The CDR3 DNA reads TGTGCCAGCAGCAGTACAGGGGGCACTGAAGCTTTCTTT. This gives the protein CASSSTGGTEAFF. This chain connects TRBV6-5 to TRBJ1-1, with 8 bases matching TRBD1. The CDR3 loop spans 13 amino acids. After removal of 6 bases from V and 4 bases from J, the junction contained 4 bases not matched to a gene. From germline, CDR1 is MNHEY and CDR2 SVGAGI.

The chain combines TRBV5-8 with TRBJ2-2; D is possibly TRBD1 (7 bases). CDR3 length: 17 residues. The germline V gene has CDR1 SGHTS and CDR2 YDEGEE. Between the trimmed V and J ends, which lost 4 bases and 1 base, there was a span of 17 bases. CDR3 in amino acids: CASSPRGTALNTGELFF. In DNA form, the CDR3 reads TGTGCCAGCAGCCCCCGGGGGACAGCCCTGAACACCGGGGAGCTGTTTTTT.

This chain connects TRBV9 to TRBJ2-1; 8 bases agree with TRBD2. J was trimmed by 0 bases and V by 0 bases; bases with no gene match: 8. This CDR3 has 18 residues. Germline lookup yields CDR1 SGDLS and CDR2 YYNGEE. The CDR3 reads CASSVVDGRGSSYNEQFF. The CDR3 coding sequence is TGTGCCAGCAGCGTAGTGGACGGGAGGGGGAGCTCCTACAATGAGCAGTTCTTC.

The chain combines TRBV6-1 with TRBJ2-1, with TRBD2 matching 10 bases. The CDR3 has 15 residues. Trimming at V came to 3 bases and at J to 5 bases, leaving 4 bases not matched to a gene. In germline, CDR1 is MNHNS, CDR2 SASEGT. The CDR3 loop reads CASSEMGLANNEQFF. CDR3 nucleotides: TGTGCCAGCAGTGAGATGGGACTAGCGAACAATGAGCAGTTCTTC.

The CDR3 region has the DNA TGTGCCAGCAGCTTAGAGGGCTACCTGAGGGCGACCCAGTACTTC. Translating it yields CASSLEGYLRATQYF. The V call is TRBV7-9, the J call TRBJ2-5, with D perhaps matching TRBD2 (5 bases). CDR1 SEHNR and CDR2 FQNEAQ come from the germline V gene (reference sequence). The V end was cut by 1 base, the J end by 7 bases, with 16 bases between. The CDR3 consists of 15 residues. Full variable domain (rest looked up from reference TRBV7-9 and TRBJ2-5): DTGVSQNPRHKITKRGQNVTFRCDPISEHNRLYWYRQTLGQGPEFLTYFQNEAQLEKSRLLSDRFSAERPKGSFSTLEIQRTEQGDSAMYLCASSLEGYLRATQYFGPGTRLLVL.

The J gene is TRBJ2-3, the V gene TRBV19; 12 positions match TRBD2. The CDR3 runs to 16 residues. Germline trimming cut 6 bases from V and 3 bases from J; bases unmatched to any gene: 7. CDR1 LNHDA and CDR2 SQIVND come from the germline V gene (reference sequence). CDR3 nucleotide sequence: TGTGCCAGTAGCCCACTAGCGGGAGGCGGAACAGATACGCAGTATTTT. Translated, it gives CASSPLAGGGTDTQYF.

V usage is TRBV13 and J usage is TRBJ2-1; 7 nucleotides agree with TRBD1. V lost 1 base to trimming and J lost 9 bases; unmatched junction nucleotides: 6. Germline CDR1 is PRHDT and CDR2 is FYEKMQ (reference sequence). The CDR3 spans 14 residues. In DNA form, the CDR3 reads TGTGCCAGCAGCTTAGATTCAGGGGGTCTTGAGCAGTTCTTC. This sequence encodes CASSLDSGGLEQFF. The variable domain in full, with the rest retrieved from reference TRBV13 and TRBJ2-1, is AAGVIQSPRHLIKEKRETATLKCYPIPRHDTVYWYQQGPGQDPQFLISFYEKMQSDKGSIPDRFSAQQFSDYHSELNMSSLELGDSALYFCASSLDSGGLEQFFGPGTRLTVL.

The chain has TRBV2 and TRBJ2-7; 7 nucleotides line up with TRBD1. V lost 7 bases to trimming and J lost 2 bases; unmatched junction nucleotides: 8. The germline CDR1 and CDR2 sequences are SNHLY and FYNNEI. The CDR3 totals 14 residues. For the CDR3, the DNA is TGTGCCAGCAAAATTGAGGGGGCACCCTACGAGCAGTACTTC. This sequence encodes CASKIEGAPYEQYF.

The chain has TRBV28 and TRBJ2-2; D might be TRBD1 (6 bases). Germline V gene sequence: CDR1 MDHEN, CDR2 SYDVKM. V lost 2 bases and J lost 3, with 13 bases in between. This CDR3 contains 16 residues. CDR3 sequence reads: CASSLMGRGDTGELFF. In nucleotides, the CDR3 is TGTGCCAGCAGTTTAATGGGCAGGGGTGACACCGGGGAGCTGTTTTTT.

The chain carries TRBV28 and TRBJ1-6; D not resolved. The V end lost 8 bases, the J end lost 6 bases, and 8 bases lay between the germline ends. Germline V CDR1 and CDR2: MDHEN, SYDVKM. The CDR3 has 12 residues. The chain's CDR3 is CASGPLNSPLHF. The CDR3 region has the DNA TGTGCCAGCGGCCCCCTTAATTCACCCCTCCACTTT.

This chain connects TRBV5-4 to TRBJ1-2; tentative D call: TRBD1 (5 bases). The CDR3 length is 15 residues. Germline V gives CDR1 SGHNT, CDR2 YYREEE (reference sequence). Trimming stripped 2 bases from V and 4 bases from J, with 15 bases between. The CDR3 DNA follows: TGTGCCAGCAGCTTTGGCCCGGAGGGGCCCTATGGCTACACCTTC. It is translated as CASSFGPEGPYGYTF.

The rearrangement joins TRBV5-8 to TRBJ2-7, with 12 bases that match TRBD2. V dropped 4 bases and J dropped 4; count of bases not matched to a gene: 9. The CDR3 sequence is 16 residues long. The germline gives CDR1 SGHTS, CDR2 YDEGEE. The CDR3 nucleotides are TGTGCCAGCAGCCCATCGTTAGGACTAGCGGGATACGAGCAGTACTTC. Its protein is CASSPSLGLAGYEQYF.

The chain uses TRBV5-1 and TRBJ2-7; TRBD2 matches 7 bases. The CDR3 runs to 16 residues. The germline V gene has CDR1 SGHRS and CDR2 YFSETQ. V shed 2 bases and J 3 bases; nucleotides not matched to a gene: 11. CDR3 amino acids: CASSLGSGTNFYEQYF. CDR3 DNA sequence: TGCGCCAGCAGCTTAGGTTCAGGGACTAACTTCTACGAGCAGTACTTC.

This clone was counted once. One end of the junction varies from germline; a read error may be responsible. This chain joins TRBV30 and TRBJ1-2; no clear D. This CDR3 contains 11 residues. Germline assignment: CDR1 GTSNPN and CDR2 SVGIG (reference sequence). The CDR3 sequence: CACIPPEGDSF. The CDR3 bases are TGTGCCTGTATACCCCCCGAGGGCGATTCCTTC.